Listed here are 13 T cell receptor beta chains from one sample, sequenced in a study of blood T cells in healthy people across ages. A second PCR, run for about 7 to 11 cycles, used a sample-barcoded 5' primer plus a J-beta primer mix. Using its own MiXCR run on the 5' RACE reads, TCRdb lists one record per CDR3 protein. The sample yields some 1.8 million distinct CDR3 sequences, around 42% seen once. The sample taken for sequencing was blood. The receptors were gathered from a human donor in good health.

This clonotype has more than one count but fewer than ten. This chain joins TRBV20-1 and TRBJ2-4, with D perhaps TRBD1 (6 bases). The DNA end is more similar to TRBJ2-5, so the J call may be wrong. Per germline, CDR1 DFQATT and CDR2 SNEGSKA (reference sequence). The CDR3 loop spans 14 amino acids. CDR3 amino acids: CSARETDSRETQYF. The CDR3 DNA reads as TGCAGTGCTAGAGAAACGGACAGTCGAGAGACCCAGTACTTC.

Note on this clonotype: At one of its ends the junction is not consistent with the germline gene, which may arise from a read error. The rearrangement links TRBV9 to TRBJ2-7, with 10 bases identical to TRBD2. The CDR3 runs 15 residues. Per germline, CDR1 SGDLS and CDR2 YYNGEE. The CDR3 DNA is TGTGCCAACAGCTTAGCGGGGGGCAGCTCCTACGAGCAGTACTTC. Translated: CANSLAGGSSYEQYF.

V usage is TRBV18 and J usage is TRBJ1-5, with D maybe TRBD1 (5 bases). The CDR3 totals 17 residues. Deletions cut 4 bases from V and 6 bases from J, with 22 bases between. Germline V CDR1 and CDR2: KGHSH, LQKENI. The CDR3 region is CASSLLPHGGIGQPQHF. The CDR3 region has the DNA TGTGCCAGCTCACTTCTCCCCCATGGGGGGATCGGTCAGCCCCAGCATTTT.

This clonotype was observed a few times. The rearrangement links TRBV2 to TRBJ2-1; D might be TRBD1 (5 bases). Trimming took off 2 bases at V and 5 bases at J, with 13 bases between the two ends. The CDR3 length is 15 residues. Germline V gives CDR1 SNHLY, CDR2 FYNNEI. The CDR3 here is CASSEYPQGHNEQFF. The CDR3 region has the DNA TGTGCCAGCAGTGAATATCCGCAGGGTCACAATGAGCAGTTCTTC.

A few counts support this clonotype. This chain links TRBV4-3 with TRBJ2-1; 10 bases match TRBD2. Germline loops: CDR1 LGHNA, CDR2 YSLEER. V dropped 0 bases and J dropped 8; count of bases not matched to a gene: 10. CDR3 length: 17 amino acids. As DNA, the CDR3 is TGCGCCAGCAGCCAAGATGCCAGCGGGGGGGCCTCGGATGAGCAGTTCTTC. Its protein is CASSQDASGGASDEQFF.

The sample holds a few counts of this clonotype. The V call is TRBV12-3 or TRBV12-4, the J call TRBJ2-5; 7 bases match TRBD2. This CDR3 contains 13 residues. V lost 5 bases and J lost 5; bases outside the gene matches: 5. CDR3: CASSRRGRETQYF. The CDR3 DNA follows: TGTGCCAGCAGTCGGCGGGGGAGGGAGACCCAGTACTTC.

This clonotype was seen a few times. The rearrangement joins TRBV27 to TRBJ2-7; 7 positions match TRBD1. The CDR3 covers 16 residues. Trimming removed 4 bases from V and 2 bases from J; junction bases left unmatched: 11. Germline CDR1 MNHEY, CDR2 SMNVEV (reference sequence). CDR3 in amino acids: CASSSSQGVVTYEQYF. The CDR3 coding sequence is TGTGCCAGCAGTTCCTCTCAGGGGGTAGTCACCTACGAGCAGTACTTC.

This rearrangement joins TRBV27 to TRBJ2-5; TRBD2 matches 7 bases. This CDR3 is 16 amino acids long. Germline values: CDR1 MNHEY, CDR2 SMNVEV (reference sequence). With 4 bases clipped from V and 11 bases from J, the junction kept 19 bases outside the gene matches. CDR3 DNA: TGTGCCAGCAGTTCTCTAGGGACTACGGCGCTCAGGATGCAGTACTTC. Translation gives CASSSLGTTALRMQYF.

The table lists this clonotype with a few counts. The chain joins TRBV4-2 to TRBJ1-5; D is uncertain. CDR3 length: 18 amino acids. CDR1 and CDR2 from the germline V gene are LGHNA and YNFKEQ. V lost 0 bases and J lost 4, with 19 bases in between. For the CDR3, the DNA is TGTGCCAGCAGCCAAGATCCTGGATCGGGATTCCTTAATCAGCCCCAGCATTTT. As protein: CASSQDPGSGFLNQPQHF.

In its sample, this clonotype was seen a few times. The rearrangement joins TRBV15 to TRBJ1-5; D uncertain. CDR3 length: 16 amino acids. Trimming cost V 0 bases and J 5 bases, with 14 bases left between them. CDR1 and CDR2 from the germline V gene are LNHNV and YYDKDF (reference sequence). In nucleotides, the CDR3 is TGTGCCACCAGCAGAGACAAGATTTTCCTCGATCAGCCCCAGCATTTT. Translated, it gives CATSRDKIFLDQPQHF.

The chain recombines TRBV20-1 with TRBJ1-2; D is unresolved. CDR1 and CDR2 from the germline V gene are DFQATT and SNEGSKA (reference sequence). The length of the CDR3 is 15 residues. V lost 4 bases and J lost 2, with 17 bases in between. The CDR3 spells CSAISPRDFNYGYTF. CDR3 sequence (DNA): TGCAGTGCTATTAGCCCCCGGGATTTCAACTATGGCTACACCTTC.

This clonotype has just a few counts. The chain employs TRBV5-6 and TRBJ2-7; no definite D call. The CDR3 totals 14 residues. CDR1 is SGHDT, CDR2 YYEEEE, per germline. Trimming pared 0 bases from V and 4 bases from J, leaving 11 bases between. In nucleotides, the CDR3 is TGTGCCAGCAGCTTGGGGTCCATTCTATACGAGCAGTACTTC. Its protein product is CASSLGSILYEQYF.

The rearrangement uses TRBV7-9 and TRBJ1-1; 8 nucleotides match TRBD1. CDR1 SEHNR and CDR2 FQNEAQ come from the germline V gene (reference sequence). After removal of 3 bases from V and 1 base from J, the junction contained 4 bases not matched to a gene. The CDR3 is made up of 15 amino acids. The CDR3 loop reads CASSFNRGANTEAFF. DNA of the CDR3: TGTGCCAGCAGCTTCAACAGGGGGGCGAACACTGAAGCTTTCTTT.